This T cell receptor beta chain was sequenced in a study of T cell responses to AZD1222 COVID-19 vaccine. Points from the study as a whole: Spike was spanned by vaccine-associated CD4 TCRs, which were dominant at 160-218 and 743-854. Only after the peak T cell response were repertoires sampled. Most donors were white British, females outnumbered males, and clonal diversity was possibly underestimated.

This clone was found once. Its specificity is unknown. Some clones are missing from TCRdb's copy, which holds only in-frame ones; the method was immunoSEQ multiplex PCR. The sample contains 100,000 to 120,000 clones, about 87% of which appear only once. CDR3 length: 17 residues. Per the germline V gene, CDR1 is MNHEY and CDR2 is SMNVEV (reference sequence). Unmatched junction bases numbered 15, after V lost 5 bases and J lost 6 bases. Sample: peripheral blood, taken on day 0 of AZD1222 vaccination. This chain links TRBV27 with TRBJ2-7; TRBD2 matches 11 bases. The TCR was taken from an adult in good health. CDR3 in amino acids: CASSPVAGGRIYREQYF. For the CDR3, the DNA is TGTGCCAGCAGTCCCGTAGCGGGAGGGCGAATTTATCGCGAGCAGTACTTC.